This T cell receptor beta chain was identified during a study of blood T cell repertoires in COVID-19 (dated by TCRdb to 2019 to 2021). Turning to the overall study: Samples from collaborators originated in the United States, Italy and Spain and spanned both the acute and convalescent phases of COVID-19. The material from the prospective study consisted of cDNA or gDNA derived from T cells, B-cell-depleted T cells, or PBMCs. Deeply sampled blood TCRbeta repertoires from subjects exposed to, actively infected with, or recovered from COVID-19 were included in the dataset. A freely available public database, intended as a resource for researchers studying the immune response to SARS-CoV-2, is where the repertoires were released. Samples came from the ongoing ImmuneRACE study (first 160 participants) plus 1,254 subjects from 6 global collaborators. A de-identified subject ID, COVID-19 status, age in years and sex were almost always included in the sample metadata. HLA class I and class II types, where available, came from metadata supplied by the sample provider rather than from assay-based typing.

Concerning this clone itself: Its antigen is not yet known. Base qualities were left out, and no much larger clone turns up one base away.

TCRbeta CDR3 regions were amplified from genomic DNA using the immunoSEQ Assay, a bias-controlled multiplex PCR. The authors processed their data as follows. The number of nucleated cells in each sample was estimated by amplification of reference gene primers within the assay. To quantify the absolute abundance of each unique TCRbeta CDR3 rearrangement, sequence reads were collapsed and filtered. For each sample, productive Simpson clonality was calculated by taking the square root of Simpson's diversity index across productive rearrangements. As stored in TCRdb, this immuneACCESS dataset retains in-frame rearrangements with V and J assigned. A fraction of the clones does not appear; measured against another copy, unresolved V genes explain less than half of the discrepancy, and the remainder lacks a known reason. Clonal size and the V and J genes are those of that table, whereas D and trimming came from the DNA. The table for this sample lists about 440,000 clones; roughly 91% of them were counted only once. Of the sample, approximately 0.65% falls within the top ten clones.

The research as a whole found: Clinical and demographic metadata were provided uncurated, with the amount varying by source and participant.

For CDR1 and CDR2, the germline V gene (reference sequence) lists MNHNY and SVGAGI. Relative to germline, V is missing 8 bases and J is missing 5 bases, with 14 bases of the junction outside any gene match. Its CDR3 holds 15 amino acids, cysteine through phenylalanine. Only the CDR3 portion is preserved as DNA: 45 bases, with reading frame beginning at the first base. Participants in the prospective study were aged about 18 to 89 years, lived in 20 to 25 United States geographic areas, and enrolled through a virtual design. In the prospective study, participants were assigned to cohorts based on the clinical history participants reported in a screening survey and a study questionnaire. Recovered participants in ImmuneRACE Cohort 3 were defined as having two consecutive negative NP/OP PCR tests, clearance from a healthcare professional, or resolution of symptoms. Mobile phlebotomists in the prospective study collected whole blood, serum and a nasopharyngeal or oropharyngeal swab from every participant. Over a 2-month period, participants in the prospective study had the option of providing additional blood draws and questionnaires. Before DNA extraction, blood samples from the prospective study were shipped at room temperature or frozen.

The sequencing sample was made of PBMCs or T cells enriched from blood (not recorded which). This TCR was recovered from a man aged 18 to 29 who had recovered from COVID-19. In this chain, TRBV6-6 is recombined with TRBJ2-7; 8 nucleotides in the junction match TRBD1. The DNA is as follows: TGTGCCAGCTCAAAGGGACAGGCCATCGTCCACGAGCAGTACTTC. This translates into CASSKGQAIVHEQYF.